The 18 T cell receptor beta chains reported below all come from one sample, sequenced in a study of early T cells in non-severe SARS-CoV-2 infection. TCRdb fed the 5' RACE reads into MiXCR, producing one record per CDR3 protein. The table shows approximately 97,000 distinct CDR3 sequences, with 9.5% to 11% occurring only once. The sample was whole blood, taken at baseline. These receptor sequences come from an adult who was a healthcare worker with PCR-confirmed SARS-CoV-2 infection or an uninfected control (not recorded which).

The chain employs TRBV24-1 and TRBJ1-1; the D is unclear. Germline V gene sequence: CDR1 KGHDR, CDR2 SFDVKD. The CDR3 spans 12 residues. The V gene lost 7 bases and the J gene lost 1 base, with 6 bases spanning the gap. The DNA of the CDR3 is TGTGCCACCAGGCGGGGGAACACTGAAGCTTTCTTT. It codes for CATRRGNTEAFF.

The chain couples TRBV2 to TRBJ2-5, with no clear D. V was pared by 3 bases and J by 4 bases, with 12 bases between. This CDR3 comprises 14 residues. Per the germline V gene, CDR1 is SNHLY and CDR2 is FYNNEI. The CDR3 nucleotides read TGTGCCAGCAGTGACCCCCAATTAGTAGAGACCCAGTACTTC. It is translated as CASSDPQLVETQYF.

The rearrangement uses TRBV19 and TRBJ2-1, with D perhaps TRBD2 (6 bases). The germline V and J ends were trimmed by 3 bases and 5 bases, with 11 bases remaining between them. This CDR3 has 14 residues. The germline V gene has CDR1 LNHDA and CDR2 SQIVND (reference sequence). CDR3 nucleotides: TGTGCCAGTAGTATTCTAGCGAGTAACAATGAGCAGTTCTTC. It encodes CASSILASNNEQFF.

This clonotype was detected a few times. V is TRBV30 and J is TRBJ2-7, with unresolved D. The CDR3 runs to 14 residues. Germline V gene sequence: CDR1 GTSNPN, CDR2 SVGIG (reference sequence). Trimming took off 0 bases at V and 5 bases at J, with 14 bases between the two ends. The CDR3 sequence is CAWSVSRATDEQYF. The CDR3 DNA reads TGTGCCTGGAGTGTATCACGGGCTACGGACGAGCAGTACTTC.

This clonotype was observed a few times. The chain has TRBV5-8 and TRBJ2-7, with no clear D. Germline V gene lookup returns CDR1 SGHTS and CDR2 YDEGEE. This CDR3 contains 12 residues. V lost 0 bases and J 7 bases, leaving 8 bases between the germline ends. For the CDR3, the DNA is TGTGCCAGCAGCTTGGGGCATGAAGAGCAGTACTTC. It translates to CASSLGHEEQYF.

The sample holds a few counts of this clonotype. This rearrangement joins TRBV7-8 to TRBJ2-1, with unresolved D. CDR1 and CDR2 from the germline V gene are SGHVS and FQNEAQ. The CDR3 is 14 amino acids. Trimming stripped 0 bases from V and 4 bases from J, with 7 bases between. The CDR3 reads CASSLASQYNEQFF. The CDR3 region has the DNA TGTGCCAGCAGCTTAGCGTCCCAGTACAATGAGCAGTTCTTC.

This clonotype has a handful of counts. This sequence joins TRBV4-3 and TRBJ2-2; TRBD2 is a possible D gene (5 bases). This CDR3 has 16 residues. Trimming took off 1 base at V and 0 bases at J, with 9 bases between the two ends. The germline V gene has CDR1 LGHNA and CDR2 YSLEER. This chain's CDR3 is CASSQVSAANTGELFF. In DNA, the CDR3 is TGCGCCAGCAGCCAAGTTAGCGCTGCGAACACCGGGGAGCTGTTTTTT.

In this sample, this clonotype turned up many times. The CDR3 is CAISESTPGEATQHF. In DNA form, the CDR3 reads TGTGCCATCAGTGAGTCGACTCCCGGAGAAGCGACCCAGCATTTT. The chain is built from TRBV10-3 and TRBJ1-5; no reliable D call. This CDR3 region has 15 residues. V lost 0 bases to trimming and J lost 11 bases, with 17 bases between them. Germline assignment: CDR1 ENHRY and CDR2 SYGVKD.

The V and J genes are TRBV10-3 and TRBJ2-1, with 8 positions matching TRBD1. The CDR3 spans 16 residues. The germline CDR1 and CDR2 sequences are ENHRY and SYGVKD. The junction had 11 bases not matched to a gene; V was cut back by 10 bases and J by 0 bases. For the CDR3, the DNA is TGTGCCACGGGGGCCCTTACAGGGGGCTCCTACAATGAGCAGTTCTTC. Residues: CATGALTGGSYNEQFF.

This clonotype was found a few times. This chain links TRBV4-1 with TRBJ2-7; TRBD1 aligns across 9 bases. In germline, CDR1 is MGHRA, CDR2 YSYEKL. CDR3 size: 15 residues. V shed 0 bases, J shed 4 bases, and the junction held 4 bases outside the gene matches. The DNA of the CDR3 is TGCGCCAGCAGCCAAGACAGGACAGGGGTGTACGAGCAGTACTTC. Protein sequence: CASSQDRTGVYEQYF.

This clonotype has only a few counts. The V and J genes are TRBV30 and TRBJ2-3, with unresolved D. Germline CDR1 GTSNPN, CDR2 SVGIG (reference sequence). V lost 2 bases and J 3 bases, leaving 18 bases between the germline ends. The CDR3 contains 16 residues. DNA for the CDR3: TGTGCCTGGAGTTTCTTATCGAGGAGCGCGACAGATACGCAGTATTTT. It translates to CAWSFLSRSATDTQYF.

This clonotype has a handful of counts. The chain has TRBV2 and TRBJ2-5; possible D gene TRBD1, 6 bases. This CDR3 has 13 amino acids. Germline CDR1 SNHLY, CDR2 FYNNEI. Trimming stripped 7 bases from V and 2 bases from J, with 11 bases between. CDR3 DNA: TGTGCCAGCACTGGACAGACACAAGAGACCCAGTACTTC. Translation gives CASTGQTQETQYF.

This clonotype was detected ten times or more. The rearrangement uses TRBV2 and TRBJ2-7; 8 bases agree with TRBD1. CDR1 and CDR2 from the germline V gene are SNHLY and FYNNEI. The V and J ends lost 5 bases and 4 bases, in that order; junction bases with no gene match: 7. This CDR3 has 14 amino acids. The CDR3 sequence is CASSWTGSSYEQYF. CDR3 nucleotide sequence: TGTGCCAGCAGTTGGACAGGGTCTTCGTACGAGCAGTACTTC. Full variable domain (rest looked up from reference TRBV2 and TRBJ2-7): EPEVTQTPSHQVTQMGQEVILRCVPISNHLYFYWYRQILGQKVEFLVSFYNNEISEKSEIFDDQFSVERPDGSNFTLKIRSTKLEDSAMYFCASSWTGSSYEQYFGPGTRLTVT.

The chain has TRBV29-1 and TRBJ2-7, with 7 bases that match TRBD1. Germline-derived CDR1 and CDR2 are SQVTM and ANQGSEA. V was clipped by 0 bases and J by 9 bases; unmatched bases: 8. This CDR3 region has 13 residues. CDR3 DNA: TGCAGCGTTGAAGATCAACAGGGGCACGGGCAGTACTTC. It codes for CSVEDQQGHGQYF.

A few counts support this clonotype. This chain uses TRBV20-1 with TRBJ2-5, with D tentatively TRBD1 (6 bases). This CDR3 is 15 amino acids long. CDR1 is DFQATT and CDR2 is SNEGSKA in the germline V gene (reference sequence). Trimming took 5 bases from V and 1 from J, leaving 17 bases between them. Here the CDR3 reads CSAPRDTGIQETQYF. The CDR3 DNA reads as TGCAGTGCTCCTCGGGACACAGGAATCCAAGAGACCCAGTACTTC.

This clonotype was picked up a small number of times. The rearrangement joins TRBV18 to TRBJ1-4, with D unclear. The CDR3 has 15 residues. Trimming pared 3 bases from V and 0 bases from J, leaving 8 bases between. Germline CDR1 and CDR2: KGHSH and LQKENI. The CDR3 sequence is CASSPDGATNEKLFF. CDR3 nucleotides: TGTGCCAGCTCACCGGACGGTGCAACTAATGAAAAACTGTTTTTT.

This clonotype has a handful of counts. The J gene is TRBJ1-1, the V gene TRBV29-1; D is ambiguous. The V end was cut by 7 bases, the J end by 4 bases, with 19 bases between. Germline CDR1 and CDR2: SQVTM and ANQGSEA. CDR3 size: 14 residues. The CDR3 DNA is TGCAGCGCCCAACCGGGCCTCGAGGGCACTGAAGCTTTCTTT. Protein: CSAQPGLEGTEAFF.

This clonotype was picked up many times. The rearrangement joins TRBV15 to TRBJ2-4; 10 nucleotides agree with TRBD1. Germline CDR1 reads LNHNV; CDR2 reads YYDKDF (reference sequence). The CDR3 contains 18 residues. The V segment lost 2 bases and the J segment 0 bases; nucleotides outside the gene matches: 7. The CDR3 sequence is CATSRSVTGGLAKNIQYF. In DNA, the CDR3 is TGTGCCACCAGCAGATCGGTGACAGGGGGCTTAGCCAAAAACATTCAGTACTTC.